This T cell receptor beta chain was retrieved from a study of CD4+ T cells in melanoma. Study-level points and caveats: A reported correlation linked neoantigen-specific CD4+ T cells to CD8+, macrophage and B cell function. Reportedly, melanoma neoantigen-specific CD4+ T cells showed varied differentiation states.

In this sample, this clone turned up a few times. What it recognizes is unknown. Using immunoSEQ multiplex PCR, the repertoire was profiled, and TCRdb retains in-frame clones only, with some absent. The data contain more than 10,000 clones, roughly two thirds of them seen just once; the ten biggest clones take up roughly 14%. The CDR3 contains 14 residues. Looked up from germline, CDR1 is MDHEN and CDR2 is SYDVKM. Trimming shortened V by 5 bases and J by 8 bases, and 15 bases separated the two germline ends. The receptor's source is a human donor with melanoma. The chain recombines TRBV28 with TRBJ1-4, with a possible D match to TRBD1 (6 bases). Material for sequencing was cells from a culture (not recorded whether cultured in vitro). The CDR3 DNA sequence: TGTGCCAGCAGTGGTGGGGGGCGGAGCGAAAAACTGTTTTTT. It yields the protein CASSGGGRSEKLFF. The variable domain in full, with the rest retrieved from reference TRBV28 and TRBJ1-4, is DVKVTQSSRYLVKRTGEKVFLECVQDMDHENMFWYRQDPGLGLRLIYFSYDVKMKEKGDIPEGYSVSREKKERFSLILESASTNQTSMYLCASSGGGRSEKLFFGSGTQLSVL.